Detailed here is one T cell receptor (beta chain). As yet, its antigen is unknown. The data derive from a study of T cell responses to AZD1222 COVID-19 vaccine. Overall study results and limits: The sample set comprised mostly white British donors with more females, and clonal diversity was possibly underestimated. It was only a handful of AZD1222 recipients who were seropositive at baseline.

Using immunoSEQ multiplex PCR, the repertoire was profiled, and TCRdb retains in-frame clones only, with some absent. The sample shows about 120,000 clones, approximately 86% of them seen only once. The CDR3 is 13 residues long. Trimming cost V 3 bases and J 7 bases; bases outside gene matches: 3. Per germline, CDR1 SGHNT and CDR2 YENEEA. This TCR derives from an adult who received the AZD1222 COVID-19 vaccine. The input for sequencing was peripheral blood, taken 28 days after the second AZD1222 dose. V gene TRBV11-3 combines with J gene TRBJ2-1, with 7 bases aligning to TRBD1. CDR3 bases: TGTGCCAGCAGCTTGGGGACAGCGAATGAGCAGTTCTTC. It translates to CASSLGTANEQFF. Together with reference TRBV11-3 and TRBJ2-1, the CDR3 gives the full variable domain: EAGVVQSPRYKIIEKKQPVAFWCNPISGHNTLYWYLQNLGQGPELLIRYENEEAVDDSQLPKDRFSAERLKGVDSTLKIQPAELGDSAVYLCASSLGTANEQFFGPGTRLTVL.